The 32 T cell receptor beta chains in this list originate from one sample, sequenced in a study of cytomegalovirus exposure and HLA in healthy donors (dated by TCRdb to between 2016 and 2019). The library was built by means of the immunoSEQ multiplex PCR assay. For the multiplex PCR, a mixture combining 60 forward primers for TCR Vbeta segments and 13 reverse primers for TCR Jbeta segments was used. Not all clones reach the TCRdb copy of this immuneACCESS table, which keeps in-frame sequences only. Checked studies attribute under half of the gap to unresolved V genes and leave the rest unexplained. The sample data list around 68,000 clones, and approximately 85% of these were observed just once. In total, the top ten clones hold roughly 10% of the sample. What was sequenced was PBMCs. The source is a female donor in good health and CMV-seronegative.

The V and J genes are TRBV15 and TRBJ2-1, with TRBD2 matching over 10 bases. Germline loops: CDR1 LNHNV, CDR2 YYDKDF (reference sequence). After removal of 1 base from V and 9 bases from J, the junction contained 15 bases not matched to a gene. The CDR3 has 18 amino acids. The CDR3: CATSRGPGPGLASLEQFF. For the CDR3, the DNA is TGTGCCACCAGCAGAGGCCCCGGGCCGGGACTAGCGAGTCTTGAGCAGTTCTTC. The whole variable domain, filled in from reference TRBV15 and TRBJ2-1, reads DAMVIQNPRYQVTQFGKPVTLSCSQTLNHNVMYWYQQKSSQAPKLLFHYYDKDFNNEADTPDNFQSRRPNTSFCFLDIRSPGLGDTAMYLCATSRGPGPGLASLEQFFGPGTRLTVL.

V is TRBV30 and J is TRBJ2-7; the match to TRBD2 covers 9 bases. Per germline, CDR1 GTSNPN and CDR2 SVGIG (reference sequence). The CDR3 sequence is 13 residues long. V was pared by 3 bases and J by 4 bases, with 4 bases of the junction left unmatched. Here the CDR3 reads CAWRGAGGYEQYF. The CDR3 nucleotides read TGTGCCTGGAGGGGCGCGGGAGGGTACGAGCAGTACTTC.

The V call is TRBV15, the J call TRBJ1-4; 9 bases fit TRBD1. Looked up from germline, CDR1 is LNHNV and CDR2 is YYDKDF (reference sequence). The junction had 12 bases not matched to a gene; V was cut back by 11 bases and J by 8 bases. CDR3 size: 14 residues. CDR3 region: CAVGGDRVWEKLFF. The CDR3 nucleotides read TGTGCCGTCGGCGGGGACAGGGTTTGGGAAAAACTGTTTTTT.

This clone was seen a few times. The chain couples TRBV6-5 to TRBJ2-3; 13 bases match TRBD2. The length of the CDR3 is 16 residues. V gave up 4 bases and J gave up 5 bases; unmatched junction bases: 6. Germline assignment: CDR1 MNHEY and CDR2 SVGAGI. CDR3 nucleotides: TGTGCCAGCAGTTCCAGACTAGCGGGGGGTGTAGATACGCAGTATTTT. It codes for CASSSRLAGGVDTQYF.

V is TRBV11-3 and J is TRBJ2-3, with TRBD2 as a possible D gene (5 bases). Germline-derived CDR1 and CDR2 are SGHNT and YENEEA. The ends were cut back, 5 bases at V and 2 bases at J, with 11 bases in the middle. The CDR3 runs 14 residues. CDR3 protein: CASSKSGNTDTQYF. CDR3 nucleotide sequence: TGTGCCAGCAGCAAAAGCGGAAACACAGATACGCAGTATTTT.

This clone was found a few times. This same CDR3 is encoded by further DNA sequences in the sample. The chain uses TRBV27 and TRBJ2-1; 11 bases are a match to TRBD2. V gave up 4 bases and J gave up 4 bases; unmatched junction bases: 3. CDR3 length: 15 amino acids. CDR1 and CDR2 from the germline V gene are MNHEY and SMNVEV (reference sequence). CDR3 DNA sequence: TGTGCCAGCAGTTCCGGGACTAGCGGATACAATGAGCAGTTCTTC. Encoded protein: CASSSGTSGYNEQFF.

The CDR3 reads CASSPVPDTGNTIYF. Here the CDR3 DNA reads TGTGCCAGCTCACCGGTACCTGACACAGGAAACACCATATATTTT. The rearrangement joins TRBV18 to TRBJ1-3; D is ambiguous. The CDR3 is made up of 15 amino acids. The V gene's germline CDR1 is KGHSH and CDR2 LQKENI. Deletions cut 3 bases from V and 4 bases from J, with 13 bases between. The variable domain in full, completed from reference TRBV18 and TRBJ1-3, reads NAGVMQNPRHLVRRRGQEARLRCSPMKGHSHVYWYRQLPEEGLKFMVYLQKENIIDESGMPKERFSAEFPKEGPSILRIQQVVRGDSAAYFCASSPVPDTGNTIYFGEGSWLTVV.

The rearrangement joins TRBV2 to TRBJ2-3; 8 bases are a match to TRBD2. The CDR3 has 18 amino acids. Germline V gene lookup returns CDR1 SNHLY and CDR2 FYNNEI. The ends lost 1 base at V and 6 bases at J; junction bases unmatched: 15. The CDR3 DNA reads TGTGCCAGCAGTGAAGAAGCCTTAGCGGGGTCTGAGTGGGATACGCAGTATTTT. This encodes CASSEEALAGSEWDTQYF.

The chain employs TRBV9 and TRBJ2-7, with D possibly matching TRBD2 (6 bases). V was pared by 0 bases and J by 5 bases, with 15 bases between. Germline V gives CDR1 SGDLS, CDR2 YYNGEE. The CDR3 is made up of 15 amino acids. In nucleotides, the CDR3 is TGTGCCAGCAGCGTAGATGGCGGAGGGCCAAACGAGCAGTACTTC. Protein sequence: CASSVDGGGPNEQYF.

The rearrangement joins TRBV19 to TRBJ1-5; 8 positions agree with TRBD1. The germline V gene encodes CDR1 LNHDA and CDR2 SQIVND (reference sequence). Trimming at V came to 4 bases and at J to 6 bases, leaving 5 bases not matched to a gene. The CDR3 spans 14 residues. In DNA, the CDR3 is TGTGCCAGTAGTACCAGGGGGCTCGGTCAGCCCCAGCATTTT. Residues: CASSTRGLGQPQHF.

This rearrangement joins TRBV7-8 to TRBJ2-5; 9 bases fit TRBD1. Matching the DNA end better, TRBJ2-7 makes the J call doubtful. Germline V lookup: CDR1 SGHVS, CDR2 FQNEAQ. The CDR3 contains 15 residues. The CDR3 spells CASSLTGTGYNEQYF. As DNA, the CDR3 is TGTGCCAGCAGCCTAACCGGGACAGGGTATAACGAGCAGTACTTC.

This rearrangement joins TRBV27 to TRBJ2-5, with 11 bases lining up with TRBD2. The DNA end favors TRBJ2-7, so the J call may be wrong. This CDR3 region has 16 residues. Per germline, CDR1 MNHEY and CDR2 SMNVEV (reference sequence). DNA of the CDR3: TGTGCCAGCAGCGTGACTAGCGGGACTGTAGGCTACGAGCAGTACTTC. This translates into CASSVTSGTVGYEQYF.

This sequence joins TRBV7-3 and TRBJ2-5; D not resolved. Trimming took 2 bases from V and 5 from J, leaving 9 bases between them. Germline values: CDR1 SGHTA, CDR2 FQGTGA. CDR3 length: 13 amino acids. CDR3 region: CASSLYAGETQYF. DNA for the CDR3: TGTGCCAGCAGCTTATATGCCGGGGAGACCCAGTACTTC.

This rearrangement joins TRBV11-2 to TRBJ2-5, with D perhaps TRBD2 (6 bases). V gave up 7 bases and J gave up 3 bases, with 18 bases separating them. Germline V CDR1 and CDR2: SGHAT, FQNNGV. The CDR3 runs 15 residues. CDR3 DNA sequence: TGTGCCAGCACCTCGTACCGGGACTTAAAAGAGACCCAGTACTTC. It encodes CASTSYRDLKETQYF.

This sequence joins TRBV5-1 and TRBJ2-7, with 10 bases matching TRBD1. Germline V gene data show CDR1 as SGHRS and CDR2 as YFSETQ. Trimming at V came to 2 bases and at J to 2 bases, leaving 4 bases not matched to a gene. This CDR3 contains 15 residues. CDR3 coding DNA: TGCGCCAGCAGCTTTGGGACAGGGGATCCCTACGAGCAGTACTTC. Translating it yields CASSFGTGDPYEQYF.

This chain uses TRBV6-5 with TRBJ1-1, with 8 bases matching TRBD1. The J segment lost 3 bases and the V segment lost 5 bases, leaving 5 bases of the junction unmatched. The CDR3 is 14 amino acids. The germline CDR1 and CDR2 sequences are MNHEY and SVGAGI. The CDR3 loop is CASSETGADTEAFF. The CDR3, as DNA: TGTGCCAGCAGTGAGACAGGGGCCGACACTGAAGCTTTCTTT.

This chain connects TRBV27 to TRBJ2-7, with D perhaps matching TRBD1 (6 bases). The CDR3 sequence is 15 residues long. The V gene's germline CDR1 is MNHEY and CDR2 SMNVEV (reference sequence). V gave up 2 bases and J gave up 4 bases, with 15 bases separating them. The CDR3 nucleotides are TGTGCCAGCAGTTTACAGGGGCAGGGAAGGTACGAGCAGTACTTC. Its protein product is CASSLQGQGRYEQYF.

The chain links TRBV19 to TRBJ1-4, with D possibly TRBD1 on 6 matching bases. Germline V gives CDR1 LNHDA, CDR2 SQIVND (reference sequence). Trimming took 7 bases from V and 7 from J, leaving 16 bases between them. This CDR3 is 14 amino acids long. The CDR3 sequence is CASIVGFRGEKLFF. CDR3 nucleotide sequence: TGTGCCAGTATCGTAGGATTCAGGGGTGAAAAACTGTTTTTT.

The genes are TRBV28 and TRBJ1-6, with D uncertain. Germline CDR1 MDHEN, CDR2 SYDVKM. This CDR3 has 15 amino acids. Trimming removed 4 bases at V and 6 bases at J, with 13 bases between. Written as DNA, the CDR3 is TGTGCCAGCAGTTCCCTCGAATACAGTAATTCACCCCTCCACTTT. Its translation: CASSSLEYSNSPLHF.

The genes are TRBV27 and TRBJ2-7; D gene unclear. This CDR3 region has 14 residues. The ends were cut back, 3 bases at V and 0 bases at J, with 9 bases in the middle. The germline gives CDR1 MNHEY, CDR2 SMNVEV (reference sequence). The CDR3 here is CASSFAVPSYEQYF. The CDR3 region has the DNA TGTGCCAGCAGTTTTGCGGTCCCCTCCTACGAGCAGTACTTC.

As regards this clone: The CDR3 does not end in the conserved phenylalanine or tryptophan, so this is likely a read error. The chain joins TRBV7-2 to TRBJ2-7, with a weak D call TRBD2 (6 bases). This CDR3 region has 15 residues. V lost 1 base to trimming and J lost 0 bases, with 10 bases between them. The germline gives CDR1 SGHTA, CDR2 FQGNSA. In nucleotides, the CDR3 is TGTGCCAGCAGCTTAGAGGTGGGAGGCTCCTACGAGCAGTACCTC. Protein sequence: CASSLEVGGSYEQYL.

This clone appeared a few times. The rearrangement uses TRBV19 and TRBJ1-1, with a possible D match to TRBD1 (6 bases). Trimming left V 7 bases short and J 3 bases short, with 18 bases between. Germline V gives CDR1 LNHDA, CDR2 SQIVND (reference sequence). The CDR3 totals 15 residues. The CDR3 loop reads CASKRGGLEDTEAFF. CDR3 nucleotides: TGTGCCAGTAAGAGGGGGGGCTTGGAAGACACTGAAGCTTTCTTT. Using reference TRBV19 and TRBJ1-1 for the parts outside the CDR3, the full variable domain is DGGITQSPKYLFRKEGQNVTLSCEQNLNHDAMYWYRQDPGQGLRLIYYSQIVNDFQKGDIAEGYSVSREKKESFPLTVTSAQKNPTAFYLCASKRGGLEDTEAFFGQGTRLTVV.

In this sample, this clone turned up a few times. The V call is TRBV2, the J call TRBJ2-2; a weak D match, TRBD2 (5 bases). CDR1 and CDR2 (germline): SNHLY, FYNNEI. This CDR3 region has 15 residues. V lost 4 bases and J lost 5, with 14 bases in between. The DNA for the CDR3 is TGTGCCAGCAGTGGCGGGCAACAGACGACCGGGGAGCTGTTTTTT. Amino acid sequence: CASSGGQQTTGELFF.

The J gene is TRBJ2-1, the V gene TRBV4-2; a possible D gene is TRBD2 (6 bases). This CDR3 spans 14 amino acids. Per germline, CDR1 LGHNA and CDR2 YNFKEQ. V lost 1 base and J 6 bases, leaving 10 bases between the germline ends. The CDR3 region has the DNA TGTGCCAGCAGCCAAGCCGGACTATTCAATGAGCAGTTCTTC. Amino acid sequence: CASSQAGLFNEQFF.

There are a few counts of this clone. The rearrangement joins TRBV19 to TRBJ2-7; D might be TRBD2 (5 bases). In germline, CDR1 is LNHDA, CDR2 SQIVND (reference sequence). This CDR3 region has 14 residues. The germline V and J ends were trimmed by 5 bases and 3 bases, with 14 bases remaining between them. The CDR3 bases are TGTGCCAGTAGTCCAGCCGGGAAGAACTACGAGCAGTACTTC. Translation: CASSPAGKNYEQYF.

The chain has TRBV5-4 and TRBJ2-7; D may be TRBD1 (5 bases). The germline V gene encodes CDR1 SGHNT and CDR2 YYREEE (reference sequence). Trimming shortened V by 0 bases and J by 6 bases, and 10 bases separated the two germline ends. This CDR3 has 13 amino acids. Here the CDR3 DNA reads TGTGCCAGCAGCTTGGCTATAGGGGTCGAGCAGTACTTC. It yields the protein CASSLAIGVEQYF.

This sequence joins TRBV29-1 and TRBJ2-7; D unresolved. Deletions cut 0 bases from V and 3 bases from J, with 9 bases between. Germline V gene data show CDR1 as SQVTM and CDR2 as ANQGSEA. CDR3 length: 13 residues. The CDR3 is CSVEDANSYEQYF. The CDR3 DNA reads TGCAGCGTTGAAGATGCAAATAGCTACGAGCAGTACTTC.

V usage is TRBV9 and J usage is TRBJ2-3; 9 positions match TRBD1. Losses at the gene ends were 0 bases for V and 3 bases for J; bases not matched to a gene: 2. This CDR3 comprises 15 residues. Germline lookup yields CDR1 SGDLS and CDR2 YYNGEE. The CDR3 nucleotides read TGTGCCAGCAGCGTAGCTGACAGGGGGACAGATACGCAGTATTTT. This encodes CASSVADRGTDTQYF. Variable domain in full (rest from reference TRBV9 and TRBJ2-3): DSGVTQTPKHLITATGQRVTLRCSPRSGDLSVYWYQQSLDQGLQFLIQYYNGEERAKGNILERFSAQQFPDLHSELNLSSLELGDSALYFCASSVADRGTDTQYFGPGTRLTVL.

The chain uses TRBV11-2 and TRBJ1-1; D gene unclear. This CDR3 contains 15 residues. Deletions cut 1 base from V and 1 base from J, with 10 bases between. Per germline, CDR1 SGHAT and CDR2 FQNNGV. The CDR3 here is CASSLVGIGNTEAFF. Here the CDR3 DNA reads TGTGCCAGCAGCTTAGTCGGGATTGGGAACACTGAAGCTTTCTTT. The full variable domain, in which reference TRBV11-2 and TRBJ1-1 provide the parts outside the CDR3, is EAGVAQSPRYKIIEKRQSVAFWCNPISGHATLYWYQQILGQGPKLLIQFQNNGVVDDSQLPKDRFSAERLKGVDSTLKIQPAKLEDSAVYLCASSLVGIGNTEAFFGQGTRLTVV.

The rearrangement joins TRBV19 to TRBJ2-4, with a weak D call TRBD2 (6 bases). Deletions cut 5 bases from V and 0 bases from J, with 17 bases between. The CDR3 contains 17 residues. Germline-derived CDR1 and CDR2 are LNHDA and SQIVND (reference sequence). The CDR3 DNA is TGTGCCAGTAGTGTGGCGCCGGGACTGACAGCCAAAAACATTCAGTACTTC. It is translated as CASSVAPGLTAKNIQYF.

The chain links TRBV21-1 to TRBJ2-7; no check of the table's D call, TRBD2, against the DNA was made. TRBV21-1 is a known pseudogene. The CDR3 runs to 17 residues. Here the CDR3 reads CASSRPLLAGGPHEQYF. The CDR3 region has the DNA TGTGCCAGCAGCAGGCCACTATTAGCGGGAGGGCCCCACGAGCAGTACTTC.

As concerns this clone: One end of the junction does not line up with germline, which may come from a read error. The chain carries TRBV27 and TRBJ2-7; 14 bases map to TRBD2. CDR3 length: 15 amino acids. Per the germline V gene, CDR1 is MNHEY and CDR2 is SMNVEV (reference sequence). CDR3 amino acids: CAGRRLTSGRDEQYF. The CDR3 region has the DNA TGTGCCGGCAGGAGGTTGACTAGCGGGAGGGACGAGCAGTACTTC.